Listed here are 13 T cell receptor beta chains from one sample, sequenced in a study of shared clonotypes between healthy human individuals. Here immunoSEQ multiplex PCR was the method, and the copy in TCRdb shows in-frame clones only, minus some. The profile shows about 2.2 million clones, about 93% of them singletons. Naive CD8 cells lacked CD45RO and underwent positive selection for CCR7, leaving out terminally differentiated effector memory CD45RA+ cells. Sequencing was carried out using naive CD8+ T cells from PBMCs. Receptor source: a man between 18 and 35 years old in good health. Some clones in this sample may be carry-over from other donors' samples.

The V gene is TRBV28, the J gene TRBJ2-1, with a weak D call TRBD1 (5 bases). The CDR3 totals 18 residues. The germline V and J ends were trimmed by 3 bases and 8 bases, with 26 bases remaining between them. Germline V gene lookup returns CDR1 MDHEN and CDR2 SYDVKM. The CDR3 nucleotides read TGTGCCAGCAGTTTGGGGCGTCGGCGTATAGTCCAAGTCGATGAGCAGTTCTTC. Protein sequence: CASSLGRRRIVQVDEQFF.

The rearrangement links TRBV28 to TRBJ1-5; weak D call: TRBD1 (5 bases). The CDR3 contains 15 residues. Germline values: CDR1 MDHEN, CDR2 SYDVKM. V gave up 5 bases and J gave up 0 bases, with 11 bases separating them. The CDR3 sequence is CASSQPGSSNQPQHF. The CDR3 region has the DNA TGTGCCAGCAGTCAACCAGGGTCTAGCAATCAGCCCCAGCATTTT.

This clone was seen more than once but under ten times. The V call is TRBV4-2, the J call TRBJ1-1; TRBD1 is a possible D gene (5 bases). Trimming took 5 bases from V and 7 from J, leaving 17 bases between them. The CDR3 consists of 14 residues. Germline V lookup: CDR1 LGHNA, CDR2 YNFKEQ. CDR3 DNA: TGTGCCAGCAGCTTCCGTCAGGGACCCGATGAAGCTTTCTTT. Encoded protein: CASSFRQGPDEAFF.

V is TRBV29-1 and J is TRBJ2-2; D not certain. CDR3 length equals 13 residues. V was pared by 8 bases and J by 0 bases, with 10 bases between. Per the germline V gene, CDR1 is SQVTM and CDR2 is ANQGSEA. The CDR3 sequence: CSTRAANTGELFF. The CDR3 DNA reads TGCAGCACCCGGGCAGCGAACACCGGGGAGCTGTTTTTT.

This sequence joins TRBV10-2 and TRBJ2-2; D not resolved. With 7 bases removed from V and 6 bases from J, the gap between germline ends came to 12 bases. Germline CDR1 WSHSY, CDR2 SAAADI. The CDR3 spans 13 residues. CDR3 protein: CASIGLGAGELFF. DNA for the CDR3: TGCGCCAGCATCGGGCTTGGGGCCGGGGAGCTGTTTTTT.

The chain couples TRBV9 to TRBJ2-3; tentatively, D is TRBD2 (6 bases). V was cut by 4 bases and J by 6 bases, with 24 bases left in between. This CDR3 spans 17 amino acids. The germline V gene has CDR1 SGDLS and CDR2 YYNGEE. The CDR3 DNA sequence: TGTGCCAGCAGCCCGAGGGGTTTAATCGGGAGCAGGGATACGCAGTATTTT. Residues: CASSPRGLIGSRDTQYF. The full variable domain, in which reference TRBV9 and TRBJ2-3 provide the parts outside the CDR3, is DSGVTQTPKHLITATGQRVTLRCSPRSGDLSVYWYQQSLDQGLQFLIQYYNGEERAKGNILERFSAQQFPDLHSELNLSSLELGDSALYFCASSPRGLIGSRDTQYFGPGTRLTVL.

The chain is built from TRBV7-9 and TRBJ2-5; no definite D call. The DNA matches TRBJ2-7 better at its end, which makes the J call doubtful. The germline V gene encodes CDR1 SEHNR and CDR2 FQNEAQ (reference sequence). This CDR3 is built from 13 residues. The CDR3 DNA reads as TGTGCCAGCAGCTCCCTTGGGGAATACGAGCAGTACTTC. Amino acid sequence: CASSSLGEYEQYF.

There are many counts of this clone. This rearrangement joins TRBV4-2 to TRBJ2-7; the D gene is possibly TRBD2 (6 bases). Per germline, CDR1 LGHNA and CDR2 YNFKEQ. Trimming cost V 1 base and J 5 bases, with 15 bases left between them. The CDR3 extends over 15 amino acids. The CDR3 coding sequence is TGTGCCAGCAGCCAAGTACTGGGAGGCTTCGACGAGCAGTACTTC. Its protein is CASSQVLGGFDEQYF.

The genes are TRBV28 and TRBJ1-1; TRBD1 matches 10 bases. Per the germline V gene, CDR1 is MDHEN and CDR2 is SYDVKM. The CDR3 has 14 residues. V shed 5 bases and J 4 bases; nucleotides not matched to a gene: 4. CDR3 bases: TGTGCCAGCAGTCCGCGGACAGGGGGCACTGAAGCTTTCTTT. Translating gives CASSPRTGGTEAFF.

The V and J genes are TRBV2 and TRBJ2-7; 7 bases align to TRBD1. Germline V CDR1 and CDR2: SNHLY, FYNNEI. Trimming at V came to 6 bases and at J to 7 bases, leaving 6 bases not matched to a gene. The length of the CDR3 is 12 residues. The CDR3 DNA sequence: TGTGCCAGCAGACACGGACAGGCGGAGCAGTACTTC. As protein: CASRHGQAEQYF. The full variable domain, with the rest looked up from reference TRBV2 and TRBJ2-7, is EPEVTQTPSHQVTQMGQEVILRCVPISNHLYFYWYRQILGQKVEFLVSFYNNEISEKSEIFDDQFSVERPDGSNFTLKIRSTKLEDSAMYFCASRHGQAEQYFGPGTRLTVT.

The gene calls are TRBV11-2 and TRBJ2-7; TRBD2 matches at 12 bases. Trimming removed 5 bases from V and 6 bases from J; junction bases left unmatched: 8. The CDR3 has 15 amino acids. Germline values: CDR1 SGHAT, CDR2 FQNNGV. DNA for the CDR3: TGTGCCAGCAGCCGGACTAGCGGGACGTACGGCGAGCAGTACTTC. Translation gives CASSRTSGTYGEQYF.

This chain links TRBV27 with TRBJ2-1; 7 bases align to TRBD2. With V trimmed by 7 bases and J by 4 bases, 7 bases remained unmatched. The CDR3 sequence is 14 residues long. Germline lookup yields CDR1 MNHEY and CDR2 SMNVEV (reference sequence). The chain's CDR3 is CASTWGGFYNEQFF. For the CDR3, the DNA is TGTGCCAGCACTTGGGGGGGGTTTTACAATGAGCAGTTCTTC.

The rearrangement uses TRBV27 and TRBJ2-5; D perhaps matches TRBD1 (7 bases). The CDR3 extends over 14 amino acids. With 8 bases removed from V and 2 bases from J, the gap between germline ends came to 15 bases. CDR1 and CDR2 from the germline V gene are MNHEY and SMNVEV (reference sequence). DNA for the CDR3: TGTGCCAGCGCGCCAGGGGGGCGGCAAGAGACCCAGTACTTC. Protein sequence: CASAPGGRQETQYF.